This TCR beta chain was profiled in a study of cytomegalovirus exposure and HLA in healthy donors. Looking at the study overall: Around 78 million unique TCR sequences came from HLA-typed donors in an early release.

With respect to this clone: Antigen: not known.

13 Jbeta primers and 60 Vbeta primers were used for the PCR. The assay was immunoSEQ multiplex PCR, and TCRdb's table has in-frame clones only and misses some. The data contain approximately 210,000 clones, around 87% of them singletons. Trimming removed 5 bases at V and 2 bases at J, with 19 bases between. The CDR3 is made up of 16 amino acids. CDR1 and CDR2 from the germline V gene are SEHNR and FQNEAQ (reference sequence). Nominal health characterized the donors when sampled, though unrecorded immune exposures were likely. Points from the study as a whole: Another analysis was done later, and it associated more than 15,000 TCR beta sequences with HLA alleles at 0.05 false discovery rate. As a later analysis showed, a missense DCLRE1C variant was linked to trimming of TCR beta V- and J-genes.

What was sequenced was PBMCs. The chain employs TRBV7-9 and TRBJ2-7, with a possible D match to TRBD1 (6 bases). This clonotype was sampled from a man between 25 and 39 years old in good health and CMV-seronegative. CDR3 sequence (DNA): TGTGCCAGCAGCCTAGGATTCCCCGGACAGCCCTACGAGCAGTACTTC. As protein: CASSLGFPGQPYEQYF.